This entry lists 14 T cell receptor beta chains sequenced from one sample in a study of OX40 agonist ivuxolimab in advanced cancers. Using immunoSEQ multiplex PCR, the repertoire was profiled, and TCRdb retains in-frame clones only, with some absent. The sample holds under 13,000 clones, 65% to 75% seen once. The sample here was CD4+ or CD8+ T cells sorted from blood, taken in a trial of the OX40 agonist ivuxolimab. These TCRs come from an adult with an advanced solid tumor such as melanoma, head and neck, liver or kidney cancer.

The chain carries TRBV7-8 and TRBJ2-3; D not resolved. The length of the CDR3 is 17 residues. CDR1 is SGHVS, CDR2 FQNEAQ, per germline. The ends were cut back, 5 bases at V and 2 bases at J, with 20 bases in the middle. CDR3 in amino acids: CASSPGPQAAFTDTQYF. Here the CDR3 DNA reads TGTGCCAGCAGCCCGGGCCCTCAGGCCGCTTTCACAGATACGCAGTATTTT.

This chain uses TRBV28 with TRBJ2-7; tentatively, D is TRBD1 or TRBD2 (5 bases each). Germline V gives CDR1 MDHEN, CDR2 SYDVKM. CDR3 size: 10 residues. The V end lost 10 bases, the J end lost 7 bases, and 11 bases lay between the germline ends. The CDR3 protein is CATGQAEQYF. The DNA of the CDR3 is TGTGCCACGGGGCAGGCGGAGCAGTACTTC.

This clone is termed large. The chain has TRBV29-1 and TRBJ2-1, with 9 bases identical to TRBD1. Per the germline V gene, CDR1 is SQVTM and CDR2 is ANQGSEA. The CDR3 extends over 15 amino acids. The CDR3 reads CTPREDRGNHNEQFF. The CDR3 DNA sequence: TGCACTCCACGGGAGGACAGGGGCAACCACAATGAGCAGTTCTTC.

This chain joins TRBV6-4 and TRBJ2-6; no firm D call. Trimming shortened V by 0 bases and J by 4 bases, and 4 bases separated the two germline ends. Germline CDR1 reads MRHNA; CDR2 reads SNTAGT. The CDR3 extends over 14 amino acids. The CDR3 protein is CASSDSTGANVLTF. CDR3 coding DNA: TGTGCCAGCAGTGACTCGACCGGGGCCAACGTCCTGACTTTC.

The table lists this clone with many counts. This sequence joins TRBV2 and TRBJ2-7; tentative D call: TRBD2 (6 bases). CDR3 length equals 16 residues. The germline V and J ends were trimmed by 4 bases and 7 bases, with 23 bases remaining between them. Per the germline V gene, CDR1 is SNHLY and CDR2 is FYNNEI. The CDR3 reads CASSVEEDPERGEQYF. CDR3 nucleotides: TGTGCCAGCAGTGTTGAGGAGGATCCTGAACGGGGGGAGCAGTACTTC.

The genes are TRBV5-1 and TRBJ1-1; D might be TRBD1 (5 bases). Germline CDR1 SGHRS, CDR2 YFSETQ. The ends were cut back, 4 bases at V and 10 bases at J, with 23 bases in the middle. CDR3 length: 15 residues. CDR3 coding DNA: TGCGCCAGCAGCCCCCGGGACGGGGCTGGGGGGGGAGCTTTCTTT. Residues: CASSPRDGAGGGAFF. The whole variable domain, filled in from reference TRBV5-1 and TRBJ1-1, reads KAGVTQTPRYLIKTRGQQVTLSCSPISGHRSVSWYQQTPGQGLQFLFEYFSETQRNKGNFPGRFSGRQFSNSRSEMNVSTLELGDSALYLCASSPRDGAGGGAFFGQGTRLTVV.

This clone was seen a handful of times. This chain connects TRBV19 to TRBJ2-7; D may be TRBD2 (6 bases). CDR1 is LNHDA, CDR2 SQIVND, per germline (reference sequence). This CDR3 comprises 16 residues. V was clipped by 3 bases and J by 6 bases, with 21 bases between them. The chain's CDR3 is CASSISARGGFSEQYF. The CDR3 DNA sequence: TGTGCCAGTAGTATTTCTGCTCGCGGAGGGTTTTCCGAGCAGTACTTC.

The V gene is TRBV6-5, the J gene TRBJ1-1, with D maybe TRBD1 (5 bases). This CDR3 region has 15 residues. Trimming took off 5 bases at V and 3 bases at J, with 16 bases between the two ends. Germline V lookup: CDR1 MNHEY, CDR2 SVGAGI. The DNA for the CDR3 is TGTGCCAGCAGTCGTGATGGGGGGGATTACACTGAAGCTTTCTTT. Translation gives CASSRDGGDYTEAFF.

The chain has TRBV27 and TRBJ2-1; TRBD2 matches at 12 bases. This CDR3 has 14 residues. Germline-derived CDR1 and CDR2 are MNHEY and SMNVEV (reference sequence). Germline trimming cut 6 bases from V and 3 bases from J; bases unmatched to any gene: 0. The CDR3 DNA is TGTGCCAGCAGACTAGCGGGAGGCTACAATGAGCAGTTCTTC. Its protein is CASRLAGGYNEQFF.

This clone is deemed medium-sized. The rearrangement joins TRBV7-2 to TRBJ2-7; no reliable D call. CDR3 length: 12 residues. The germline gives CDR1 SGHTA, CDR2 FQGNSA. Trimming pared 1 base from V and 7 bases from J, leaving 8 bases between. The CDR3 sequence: CASSLDSLEQYF. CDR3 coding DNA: TGTGCCAGCAGCTTAGACTCCTTAGAGCAGTACTTC.

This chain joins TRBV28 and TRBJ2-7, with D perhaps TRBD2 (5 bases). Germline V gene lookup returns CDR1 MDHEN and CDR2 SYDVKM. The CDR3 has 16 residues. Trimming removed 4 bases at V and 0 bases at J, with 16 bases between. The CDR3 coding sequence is TGTGCCAGCAGTTACCCCTCGAGGGCCCCCTCCTACGAGCAGTACTTC. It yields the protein CASSYPSRAPSYEQYF. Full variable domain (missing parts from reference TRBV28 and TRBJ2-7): DVKVTQSSRYLVKRTGEKVFLECVQDMDHENMFWYRQDPGLGLRLIYFSYDVKMKEKGDIPEGYSVSREKKERFSLILESASTNQTSMYLCASSYPSRAPSYEQYFGPGTRLTVT.

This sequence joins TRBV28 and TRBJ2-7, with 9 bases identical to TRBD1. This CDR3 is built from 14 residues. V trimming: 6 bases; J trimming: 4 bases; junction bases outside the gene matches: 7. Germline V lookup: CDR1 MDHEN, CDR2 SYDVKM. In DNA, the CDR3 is TGTGCCAGCAGGATCCGGGACAGGGCATACGAGCAGTACTTC. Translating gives CASRIRDRAYEQYF.

The CDR3 region is CASTSLKGHGKNIQYF. CDR3 DNA: TGTGCCAGCACCTCGTTGAAGGGACACGGAAAAAACATTCAGTACTTC. The chain employs TRBV27 and TRBJ2-4, with D possibly matching TRBD1 (6 bases). Trimming took 7 bases from V and 4 from J, leaving 20 bases between them. The germline V gene encodes CDR1 MNHEY and CDR2 SMNVEV (reference sequence). The CDR3 spans 16 residues.

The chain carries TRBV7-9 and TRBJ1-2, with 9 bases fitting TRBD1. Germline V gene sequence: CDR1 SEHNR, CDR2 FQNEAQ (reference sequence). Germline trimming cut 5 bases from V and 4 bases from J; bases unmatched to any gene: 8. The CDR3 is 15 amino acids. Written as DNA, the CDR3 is TGTGCCAGCAGCCTGGACAGGGGAGGCGGCTATGGCTACACCTTC. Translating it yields CASSLDRGGGYGYTF.